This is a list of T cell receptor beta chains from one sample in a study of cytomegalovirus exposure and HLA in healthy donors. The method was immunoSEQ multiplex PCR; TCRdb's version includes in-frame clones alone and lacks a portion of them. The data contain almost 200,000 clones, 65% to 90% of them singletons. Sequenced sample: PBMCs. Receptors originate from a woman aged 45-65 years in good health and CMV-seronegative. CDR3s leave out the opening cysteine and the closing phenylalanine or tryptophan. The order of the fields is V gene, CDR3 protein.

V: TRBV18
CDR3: ASSPRGSVSYEQY

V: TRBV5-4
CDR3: ASSSPSGRAEDEQF

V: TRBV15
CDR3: ATSTSWAGGPETQY

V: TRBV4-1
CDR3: ASSLGVGAGANVLT

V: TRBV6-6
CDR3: ASIKAGNTGELF

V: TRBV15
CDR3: ATSRDLRGGYT

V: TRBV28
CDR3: ASSWDSSGNTIY

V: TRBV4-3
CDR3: ASSPSLAGSSYEQY

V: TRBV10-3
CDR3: AISETLVGQGAYEQY

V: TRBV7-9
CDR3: ASSLKPGQGASEAF

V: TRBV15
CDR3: ATSPRSQGKGYT

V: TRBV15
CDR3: ATSRDFGGTEAF

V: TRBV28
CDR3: ASSLSGNQPQH

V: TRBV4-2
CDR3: ASSPRLAGTPSTDTQY

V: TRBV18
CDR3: ASSPQLERGAKNIQY

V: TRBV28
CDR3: AGRKGQSYEQY

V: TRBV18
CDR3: ASSPQQGNEKLF

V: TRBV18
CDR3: ASSLLIGLAGYEQY

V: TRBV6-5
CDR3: ASTLLAGHNEQF

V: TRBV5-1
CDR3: ASILVSGSPDEQF

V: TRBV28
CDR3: ASSLGQGGNTGELF

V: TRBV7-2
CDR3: ASSFIYRGLDAF

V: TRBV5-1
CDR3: ASSLTGGWDGYT

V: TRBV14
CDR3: ASSDLSSYNEQF

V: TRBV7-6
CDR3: ASSLVLGLNTGELF

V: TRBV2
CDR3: ASSENAGAGGKAF

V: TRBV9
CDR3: ASSVGQGPQYEQY

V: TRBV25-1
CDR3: ASRPNPGQTSGANVLT

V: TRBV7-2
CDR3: ASSLGPGGLNTEAF

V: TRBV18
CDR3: ASSPGTSGISEQF

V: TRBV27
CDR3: ASMGLAGGKGEQY

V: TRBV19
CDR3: ASSETGGRYEQY

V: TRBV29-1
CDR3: SVETVGIQY

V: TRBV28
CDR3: ASSQQGWAGELF

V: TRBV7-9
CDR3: ASSSLDWDEQY

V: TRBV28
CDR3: ASSFTSGGDNEQF

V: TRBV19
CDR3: ASSRQAPNTEAF

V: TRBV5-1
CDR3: ASSFAEGTEAF

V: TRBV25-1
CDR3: ASSATDISAF

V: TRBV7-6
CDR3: ASSPQTRYTGELF

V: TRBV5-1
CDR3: ASSSVGTGRRYT

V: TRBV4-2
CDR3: ASSQDMGQLDEKLF

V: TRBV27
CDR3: AVGTSGMDEQY

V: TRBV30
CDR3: AWSAGYTEAF

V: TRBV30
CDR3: AGRDRGLPEKLF

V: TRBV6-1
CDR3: ASSPRGGRNQPQH

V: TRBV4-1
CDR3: ASSQGQTDTQY

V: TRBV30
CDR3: AWREYGTSPYNEQF

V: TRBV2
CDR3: ASSGTSGRMDETQY

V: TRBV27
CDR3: ASSLRGPNYGYT

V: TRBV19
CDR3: ASKGHPMAEAF

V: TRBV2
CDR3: ASRWTANEKLF

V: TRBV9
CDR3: ASSVAQGGNTEAF

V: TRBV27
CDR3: ASSLYPSGGPYNEQF

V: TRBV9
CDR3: ASSVGSAGTYETQY

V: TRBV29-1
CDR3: SGAIRMEQY

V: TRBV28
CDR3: ASSSLPLNTEAF